Each of the 27 T cell receptor beta chains below was sequenced from the same sample in a study of cytomegalovirus exposure and HLA in healthy donors. Use of 60 Vbeta and 13 Jbeta primers characterized the PCR. TCRdb's copy holds only in-frame clones and misses some; the assay was immunoSEQ multiplex PCR. The sample consists of around 92,000 clones, 65% to 85% of them appearing once. Source material: PBMCs. Receptors were obtained from a woman aged 70-85 years in good health and CMV-seropositive.

This clone was observed a single time. V gene TRBV7-2 combines with J gene TRBJ2-7; no reliable D call. Germline assignment: CDR1 SGHTA and CDR2 FQGNSA. The ends were cut back, 7 bases at V and 4 bases at J, with 14 bases in the middle. This CDR3 region has 13 residues. The CDR3 loop reads CASNPHSGYEQYF. The CDR3 nucleotides read TGTGCCAGCAACCCTCATTCCGGGTACGAGCAGTACTTC.

This clone was counted only a few times. This rearrangement joins TRBV19 to TRBJ1-1; D unclear. The CDR3 spans 12 residues. Germline assignment: CDR1 LNHDA and CDR2 SQIVND (reference sequence). The ends were cut back, 6 bases at V and 1 base at J, with 6 bases in the middle. Here the CDR3 reads CASRWPNTEAFF. CDR3 nucleotide sequence: TGTGCCAGTAGATGGCCGAACACTGAAGCTTTCTTT.

The V call is TRBV7-3, the J call TRBJ2-1, with D perhaps matching TRBD2 (6 bases). This CDR3 has 12 amino acids. Trimming shortened V by 5 bases and J by 8 bases, and 10 bases separated the two germline ends. Germline V CDR1 and CDR2: SGHTA, FQGTGA. CDR3 nucleotides: TGTGCCAGCAGCCCAAGCGGGCATGAGCAGTTCTTC. Its translation: CASSPSGHEQFF.

With regard to this clone: At one end, the junction sequence differs from germline, possibly due to a read error. The chain links TRBV7-9 to TRBJ2-7; 7 bases align to TRBD2. This CDR3 has 16 amino acids. The germline CDR1 and CDR2 sequences are SEHNR and FQNEAQ (reference sequence). For the CDR3, the DNA is TGTTCCAGCAGCTTAGCGGGCCCCGGGATGATTCGCGAGCAGTACTTC. It encodes CSSSLAGPGMIREQYF.

The chain carries TRBV19 and TRBJ1-4; 9 bases agree with TRBD1. Germline CDR1 reads LNHDA; CDR2 reads SQIVND (reference sequence). This CDR3 has 15 residues. The junction had 7 bases not matched to a gene; V was cut back by 7 bases and J by 4 bases. Here the CDR3 DNA reads TGTGCCAGTACTCTAGGGACAGGGAATAATGAAAAACTGTTTTTT. Protein sequence: CASTLGTGNNEKLFF.

This clone has more than one count but fewer than ten. This rearrangement joins TRBV28 to TRBJ1-3; D perhaps matches TRBD1 (6 bases). Germline loops: CDR1 MDHEN, CDR2 SYDVKM. V was clipped by 9 bases and J by 0 bases, with 18 bases between them. The CDR3 covers 16 residues. In DNA, the CDR3 is TGTGCCAGTCGTTTTAATGGACAGATCTCTGGAAACACCATATATTTT. This sequence encodes CASRFNGQISGNTIYF.

The chain employs TRBV14 and TRBJ2-4, with D perhaps TRBD1 (7 bases). CDR3 length equals 18 residues. V lost 8 bases to trimming and J lost 3 bases, with 26 bases between them. In germline, CDR1 is SGHDN, CDR2 FVKESK. This chain's CDR3 is CASAKTGVGDSLKNIQYF. The CDR3 DNA reads as TGTGCCAGCGCAAAAACGGGGGTGGGGGACAGCCTCAAAAACATTCAGTACTTC. Drawing the rest from reference TRBV14 and TRBJ2-4, the complete variable domain is EAGVTQFPSHSVIEKGQTVTLRCDPISGHDNLYWYRRVMGKEIKFLLHFVKESKQDESGMPNNRFLAERTGGTYSTLKVQPAELEDSGVYFCASAKTGVGDSLKNIQYFGAGTRLSVL.

The chain joins TRBV18 to TRBJ1-5; a weak D match, TRBD1 (6 bases). This CDR3 comprises 15 residues. The germline gives CDR1 KGHSH, CDR2 LQKENI. V gave up 2 bases and J gave up 3 bases, with 11 bases separating them. The CDR3 sequence: CASSPVWDNNQPQHF. The CDR3 DNA reads as TGTGCCAGCTCACCAGTGTGGGACAACAATCAGCCCCAGCATTTT.

This sequence joins TRBV30 and TRBJ1-5; maybe TRBD1 (6 bases). CDR3 size: 15 residues. V gave up 0 bases and J gave up 0 bases, with 9 bases separating them. In germline, CDR1 is GTSNPN, CDR2 SVGIG (reference sequence). This CDR3 is CAWSVGTYSNQPQHF. In DNA form, the CDR3 reads TGTGCCTGGAGTGTCGGGACATATAGCAATCAGCCCCAGCATTTT.

The J gene is TRBJ1-4, the V gene TRBV6-5; 8 bases are shared with TRBD1. Per germline, CDR1 MNHEY and CDR2 SVGAGI. The J segment lost 10 bases and the V segment lost 2 bases, leaving 3 bases of the junction unmatched. The CDR3 covers 13 residues. The CDR3: CASSYGQGAKLFF. DNA for the CDR3: TGTGCCAGCAGTTACGGACAGGGCGCAAAACTGTTTTTT.

The chain uses TRBV4-1 and TRBJ1-4, with TRBD1 matching over 9 bases. The CDR3 runs to 14 residues. Germline lookup yields CDR1 MGHRA and CDR2 YSYEKL. The V gene end was trimmed by 4 bases and the J gene end by 8 bases; junction bases not matched to a gene: 5. CDR3 region: CASSPGQGNEKLFF. The CDR3, as DNA: TGCGCCAGCAGCCCGGGACAGGGCAACGAAAAACTGTTTTTT.

This clone was picked up one time. This rearrangement joins TRBV7-2 to TRBJ2-7, with no clear D. The germline gives CDR1 SGHTA, CDR2 FQGNSA. This CDR3 comprises 13 residues. Trimming took off 5 bases at V and 0 bases at J, with 8 bases between the two ends. The DNA of the CDR3 is TGTGCCAGCAGCAGACGAGGCTCCTACGAGCAGTACTTC. Translation gives CASSRRGSYEQYF.

The chain is built from TRBV27 and TRBJ1-4; D is ambiguous. Trimming cost V 4 bases and J 4 bases, with 19 bases left between them. The CDR3 extends over 17 amino acids. Germline V gives CDR1 MNHEY, CDR2 SMNVEV (reference sequence). The CDR3 DNA reads TGTGCCAGCAGTTCACTCTCGTCGCCAGGAGGTAATGAAAAACTGTTTTTT. Translation gives CASSSLSSPGGNEKLFF. The whole variable domain, remainder taken from reference TRBV27 and TRBJ1-4, is EAQVTQNPRYLITVTGKKLTVTCSQNMNHEYMSWYRQDPGLGLRQIYYSMNVEVTDKGDVPEGYKVSRKEKRNFPLILESPSPNQTSLYFCASSSLSSPGGNEKLFFGSGTQLSVL.

The chain has TRBV7-3 and TRBJ2-3; D perhaps matches TRBD2 (6 bases). The germline gives CDR1 SGHTA, CDR2 FQGTGA. Trimming pared 1 base from V and 4 bases from J, leaving 12 bases between. CDR3 size: 15 residues. The CDR3 sequence: CASSLSFGGADTQYF. CDR3 nucleotide sequence: TGTGCCAGCAGCTTAAGCTTCGGGGGAGCAGATACGCAGTATTTT.

V and J are TRBV11-2 and TRBJ2-7; D is perhaps TRBD1 (5 bases). Trimming removed 1 base at V and 0 bases at J, with 19 bases between. Germline CDR1 is SGHAT and CDR2 is FQNNGV. This CDR3 region has 18 residues. CDR3 sequence: CASSLALWSRASSYEQYF. CDR3 sequence (DNA): TGTGCCAGCAGCTTAGCACTCTGGTCCAGGGCCAGCTCCTACGAGCAGTACTTC.

The V and J genes are TRBV18 and TRBJ2-5; 7 positions agree with TRBD2. The germline V gene has CDR1 KGHSH and CDR2 LQKENI. This CDR3 comprises 16 residues. V lost 3 bases, J lost 1 base, and 8 bases stayed unmatched. CDR3 amino acids: CASSPGGRVGQETQYF. The DNA of the CDR3 is TGTGCCAGCTCACCCGGGGGGAGGGTGGGCCAAGAGACCCAGTACTTC. Looking up the rest from reference TRBV18 and TRBJ2-5 gives the full variable domain: NAGVMQNPRHLVRRRGQEARLRCSPMKGHSHVYWYRQLPEEGLKFMVYLQKENIIDESGMPKERFSAEFPKEGPSILRIQQVVRGDSAAYFCASSPGGRVGQETQYFGPGTRLLVL.

The CDR3 spells CARADRINEKLFF. CDR3 sequence (DNA): TGTGCCAGAGCGGACAGGATTAATGAAAAACTGTTTTTT. The chain employs TRBV2 and TRBJ1-4; 7 bases match TRBD1. Germline trimming cut 9 bases from V and 4 bases from J; bases unmatched to any gene: 5. The CDR3 contains 13 residues. Germline V gene sequence: CDR1 SNHLY, CDR2 FYNNEI.

The genes are TRBV19 and TRBJ2-3; 7 bases line up with TRBD2. V trimming: 4 bases; J trimming: 2 bases; junction bases outside the gene matches: 9. The CDR3 sequence is 16 residues long. Germline assignment: CDR1 LNHDA and CDR2 SQIVND (reference sequence). In DNA form, the CDR3 reads TGTGCCAGTAGTAAAGGGGCTAGCGGACTCACAGATACGCAGTATTTT. Translation gives CASSKGASGLTDTQYF.

J is TRBJ2-7 and V is TRBV10-1; 7 bases are a match to TRBD1. The V gene's germline CDR1 is WNHNN and CDR2 SYGVQD (reference sequence). V shed 3 bases and J 6 bases; nucleotides not matched to a gene: 8. The CDR3 totals 14 residues. DNA for the CDR3: TGCGCCAGCAGTGACCCCGGGACAGTCGGCGAGCAGTACTTC. Encoded protein: CASSDPGTVGEQYF.

This clone was picked up one time. J is TRBJ1-6 and V is TRBV28; D remains ambiguous. The germline V and J ends were trimmed by 4 bases and 2 bases, with 6 bases remaining between them. Per the germline V gene, CDR1 is MDHEN and CDR2 is SYDVKM. The CDR3 is 14 residues long. The chain's CDR3 is CASSYTPYNSPLHF. The CDR3 region has the DNA TGTGCCAGCAGTTACACCCCCTATAATTCACCCCTCCACTTT.

This clone was counted between two and nine times. The chain employs TRBV10-3 and TRBJ1-5; no firm D call. The CDR3 loop spans 14 amino acids. With 2 bases removed from V and 0 bases from J, the gap between germline ends came to 5 bases. Germline lookup yields CDR1 ENHRY and CDR2 SYGVKD. The CDR3, as DNA: TGTGCCATCAGTGAGGGGCATAGCAATCAGCCCCAGCATTTT. Amino acids: CAISEGHSNQPQHF.

This clone has a single count. The chain joins TRBV5-4 to TRBJ1-5; tentative D call: TRBD1 (5 bases). Trimming stripped 0 bases from V and 2 bases from J, with 6 bases between. This CDR3 contains 14 residues. Per germline, CDR1 SGHNT and CDR2 YYREEE (reference sequence). The CDR3 sequence: CASSLAGGNQPQHF. In DNA, the CDR3 is TGTGCCAGCAGCTTGGCGGGGGGCAATCAGCCCCAGCATTTT.

J is TRBJ2-3 and V is TRBV5-8; D not certain. Trimming took 4 bases from V and 4 from J, leaving 19 bases between them. The CDR3 covers 16 residues. Germline V gives CDR1 SGHTS, CDR2 YDEGEE. The CDR3 DNA follows: TGTGCCAGCAGCCCGGCGAGCGCTGGAGCCGCAGATACGCAGTATTTT. It codes for CASSPASAGAADTQYF.

This clone was observed a handful of times. V gene TRBV19 combines with J gene TRBJ1-1, with a weak D call TRBD1 (6 bases). The V gene's germline CDR1 is LNHDA and CDR2 SQIVND (reference sequence). This CDR3 is built from 16 residues. V was clipped by 6 bases and J by 5 bases, with 22 bases between them. CDR3 protein: CASSLLWPKRGTEAFF. The DNA for the CDR3 is TGTGCCAGTAGCCTCCTGTGGCCGAAAAGGGGGACTGAAGCTTTCTTT.

The rearrangement uses TRBV28 and TRBJ2-7, with TRBD1 matching over 10 bases. Trimming at V came to 6 bases and at J to 5 bases, leaving 10 bases not matched to a gene. CDR3 size: 15 residues. The germline V gene encodes CDR1 MDHEN and CDR2 SYDVKM. CDR3 residues: CASSPPWTGGHEQYF. The CDR3 region has the DNA TGTGCCAGCAGCCCACCCTGGACAGGGGGTCACGAGCAGTACTTC.

V is TRBV9 and J is TRBJ2-5; maybe TRBD1 (5 bases). Germline values: CDR1 SGDLS, CDR2 YYNGEE. V lost 0 bases to trimming and J lost 3 bases, with 9 bases between them. This CDR3 contains 14 residues. CDR3 nucleotides: TGTGCCAGCAGCGTAGCAACAGGAGAAGAGACCCAGTACTTC. Residues: CASSVATGEETQYF.

The chain joins TRBV11-3 to TRBJ2-1; 11 nucleotides align to TRBD2. The CDR3 is 14 residues long. CDR1 SGHNT and CDR2 YENEEA come from the germline V gene. The junction had 0 bases not matched to a gene; V was cut back by 1 base and J by 7 bases. CDR3 nucleotide sequence: TGTGCCAGCAGCTTAGGACTAGCGGGGAATGAGCAGTTCTTC. This sequence encodes CASSLGLAGNEQFF.